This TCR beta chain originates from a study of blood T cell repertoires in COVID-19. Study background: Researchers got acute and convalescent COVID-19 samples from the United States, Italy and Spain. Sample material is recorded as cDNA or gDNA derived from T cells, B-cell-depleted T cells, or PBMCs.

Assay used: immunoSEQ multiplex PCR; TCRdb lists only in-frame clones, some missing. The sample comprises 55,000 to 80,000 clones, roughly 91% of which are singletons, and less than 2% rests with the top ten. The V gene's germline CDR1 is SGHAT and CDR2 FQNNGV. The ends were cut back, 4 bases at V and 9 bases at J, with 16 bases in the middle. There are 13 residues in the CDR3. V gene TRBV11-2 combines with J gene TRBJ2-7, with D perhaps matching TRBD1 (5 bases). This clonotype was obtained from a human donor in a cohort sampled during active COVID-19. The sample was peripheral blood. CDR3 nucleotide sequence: TGTGCCAGCAGCTCCCCCAGGGCCTGGGGGCAGTACTTC. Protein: CASSSPRAWGQYF. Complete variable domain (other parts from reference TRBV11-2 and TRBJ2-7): EAGVAQSPRYKIIEKRQSVAFWCNPISGHATLYWYQQILGQGPKLLIQFQNNGVVDDSQLPKDRFSAERLKGVDSTLKIQPAKLEDSAVYLCASSSPRAWGQYFGPGTRLTVT.